A single sample gave rise to the 25 T cell receptor beta chains below, sequenced in a study of T cell changes during pregnancy in multiple sclerosis. Using immunoSEQ multiplex PCR, the repertoire was profiled, and TCRdb retains in-frame clones only, with some absent. This table has almost 95,000 clones, roughly 90% appearing once. The specimen was peripheral blood, collected in the first trimester of pregnancy. The receptor set was obtained from a female donor with multiple sclerosis, enrolled in a pregnancy study.

The gene calls are TRBV19 and TRBJ1-1; TRBD1 might be the D (5 bases). CDR1 and CDR2 from the germline V gene are LNHDA and SQIVND (reference sequence). The V end lost 6 bases, the J end lost 0 bases, and 11 bases lay between the germline ends. CDR3 size: 14 residues. CDR3 protein: CASREQVLNTEAFF. CDR3 DNA: TGTGCCAGTAGGGAACAGGTACTGAACACTGAAGCTTTCTTT. Using reference TRBV19 and TRBJ1-1 for the parts outside the CDR3, the full variable domain is DGGITQSPKYLFRKEGQNVTLSCEQNLNHDAMYWYRQDPGQGLRLIYYSQIVNDFQKGDIAEGYSVSREKKESFPLTVTSAQKNPTAFYLCASREQVLNTEAFFGQGTRLTVV.

The chain joins TRBV11-1 to TRBJ2-7, with a tentative D call TRBD2 (5 bases). CDR3 size: 15 residues. Per the germline V gene, CDR1 is SGHAT and CDR2 is FQDESV (reference sequence). The ends were cut back, 5 bases at V and 7 bases at J, with 21 bases in the middle. The CDR3 nucleotides read TGTGCCAGCAGCATTAACCCCGGACGGGGTGTGGAGCAGTACTTC. It yields the protein CASSINPGRGVEQYF.

The V and J genes are TRBV5-4 and TRBJ2-7, with TRBD1 identical over 10 bases. V was clipped by 4 bases and J by 3 bases; unmatched bases: 4. The CDR3 runs 14 residues. Germline CDR1 reads SGHNT; CDR2 reads YYREEE (reference sequence). The CDR3 DNA follows: TGTGCCAGCAGCGCCGGACAGGGGGGCTACGAGCAGTACTTC. As protein: CASSAGQGGYEQYF.

The chain has TRBV29-1 and TRBJ1-1, with a possible D match to TRBD1 (5 bases). Trimming stripped 0 bases from V and 12 bases from J, with 14 bases between. The CDR3 has 12 residues. Germline V CDR1 and CDR2: SQVTM, ANQGSEA. DNA of the CDR3: TGCAGCGTTGAAGAACAGGCAGGCGGAACTTTCTTT. This gives the protein CSVEEQAGGTFF.

V usage is TRBV13 and J usage is TRBJ2-1; 9 bases are a match to TRBD2. With 1 base clipped from V and 5 bases from J, the junction kept 6 bases outside the gene matches. CDR3 length equals 16 residues. Germline assignment: CDR1 PRHDT and CDR2 FYEKMQ (reference sequence). DNA for the CDR3: TGTGCCAGCAGCTTAGATGCGGGAGGGCCTGACAATGAGCAGTTCTTC. It specifies CASSLDAGGPDNEQFF.

The sample holds one count of this clone. The rearrangement links TRBV7-9 to TRBJ1-2; D possibly corresponds to TRBD1 (6 bases). CDR1 is SEHNR and CDR2 is FQNEAQ in the germline V gene (reference sequence). CDR3 size: 15 residues. V lost 4 bases, J lost 4 bases, and 16 bases lay in between. Here the CDR3 reads CASSYSGTRSYGYTF. CDR3 sequence (DNA): TGTGCCAGCAGCTACTCCGGGACAAGAAGCTATGGCTACACCTTC.

The CDR3 sequence: CASSFGGTRTDTQYF. CDR3 sequence (DNA): TGTGCCAGCAGTTTCGGCGGGACCCGCACAGATACGCAGTATTTT. The chain links TRBV27 to TRBJ2-3, with TRBD2 as a possible D gene (6 bases). The germline gives CDR1 MNHEY, CDR2 SMNVEV (reference sequence). V shed 3 bases and J shed 1 base, with 11 bases lying between them. This CDR3 comprises 15 residues.

The chain is built from TRBV15 and TRBJ1-5; D might be TRBD1 (5 bases). CDR3 length: 16 residues. V was shortened by 2 bases and J by 7 bases, with 18 bases between the two germline ends. Germline values: CDR1 LNHNV, CDR2 YYDKDF (reference sequence). The CDR3, as DNA: TGTGCCACCAGCAGACCCCGGGGGACCGGGGGGCAGCCCCAGCATTTT. Its protein product is CATSRPRGTGGQPQHF.

In this sample, this clone turned up a few times. The chain combines TRBV2 with TRBJ1-4; a weak D match, TRBD1 (5 bases). The CDR3 has 14 residues. Germline-derived CDR1 and CDR2 are SNHLY and FYNNEI. Trimming pared 8 bases from V and 8 bases from J, leaving 18 bases between. The CDR3 sequence is CASRVGGEHEKLFF. The CDR3 DNA sequence: TGTGCCAGCCGGGTAGGAGGGGAACACGAAAAACTGTTTTTT.

This chain uses TRBV6-1 with TRBJ2-5; TRBD1 agrees at 8 bases. This CDR3 comprises 13 residues. Germline V gene lookup returns CDR1 MNHNS and CDR2 SASEGT. V was clipped by 7 bases and J by 4 bases; unmatched bases: 5. CDR3 region: CASKYRGAETQYF. The CDR3 coding sequence is TGTGCCAGCAAATACAGGGGGGCAGAGACCCAGTACTTC.

J is TRBJ2-6 and V is TRBV4-3; 8 nucleotides line up with TRBD1. The V segment lost 0 bases and the J segment 4 bases; nucleotides outside the gene matches: 2. The CDR3 sequence is 16 residues long. Germline V gene lookup returns CDR1 LGHNA and CDR2 YSLEER. CDR3 in amino acids: CASSQDPGGGANVLTF. The CDR3 DNA sequence: TGCGCCAGCAGCCAAGATCCAGGGGGCGGGGCCAACGTCCTGACTTTC.

This rearrangement joins TRBV28 to TRBJ1-2, with TRBD1 as a possible D gene (5 bases). Trimming stripped 5 bases from V and 8 bases from J, with 15 bases between. CDR1 is MDHEN, CDR2 SYDVKM, per germline. This CDR3 has 13 amino acids. CDR3 sequence: CASSLTGTWGYTF. The CDR3 nucleotides are TGTGCCAGCAGTCTGACGGGGACTTGGGGCTACACCTTC.

The chain joins TRBV7-2 to TRBJ2-2, with 11 bases matching TRBD1. V shed 6 bases and J 4 bases; nucleotides not matched to a gene: 7. Germline CDR1 and CDR2: SGHTA and FQGNSA. The CDR3 has 16 amino acids. CDR3 sequence (DNA): TGTGCCAGCAGGTCATCGGGGACAGGGGGCACCGGGGAGCTGTTTTTT. Amino acids: CASRSSGTGGTGELFF.

This sequence joins TRBV15 and TRBJ1-1, with D unclear. Trimming took off 1 base at V and 1 base at J, with 7 bases between the two ends. The CDR3 loop spans 14 amino acids. Germline CDR1 LNHNV, CDR2 YYDKDF (reference sequence). This CDR3 is CATSRVRGNTEAFF. CDR3 in DNA: TGTGCCACCAGCAGAGTGAGAGGGAACACTGAAGCTTTCTTT.

V and J are TRBV18 and TRBJ1-2; TRBD1 matches 7 bases. The CDR3 has 19 amino acids. Germline CDR1 reads KGHSH; CDR2 reads LQKENI. The V and J ends lost 1 base and 0 bases, in that order; junction bases with no gene match: 14. The CDR3 loop reads CASSPRSGGPSLTNYGYTF. The CDR3 DNA is TGTGCCAGCTCACCACGTTCAGGGGGACCCTCTCTAACTAACTATGGCTACACCTTC. The whole variable domain, filled in from reference TRBV18 and TRBJ1-2, reads NAGVMQNPRHLVRRRGQEARLRCSPMKGHSHVYWYRQLPEEGLKFMVYLQKENIIDESGMPKERFSAEFPKEGPSILRIQQVVRGDSAAYFCASSPRSGGPSLTNYGYTFGSGTRLTVV.

The rearrangement links TRBV5-5 to TRBJ2-7; a possible D gene is TRBD1 (6 bases). CDR3 length: 14 residues. Germline CDR1 reads SGHKS; CDR2 reads YYEKEE (reference sequence). Deletions cut 4 bases from V and 4 bases from J, with 15 bases between. Written as DNA, the CDR3 is TGTGCCAGCAGCACCGGACAGATAACTTACGAGCAGTACTTC. Amino acid sequence: CASSTGQITYEQYF.

The chain combines TRBV6-5 with TRBJ2-5; TRBD2 agrees at 7 bases. The germline V gene encodes CDR1 MNHEY and CDR2 SVGAGI. The V gene end was trimmed by 6 bases and the J gene end by 11 bases; junction bases not matched to a gene: 9. The CDR3 is made up of 12 amino acids. CDR3: CASRPPTGGQYF. The CDR3 nucleotides are TGTGCCAGCAGGCCCCCGACCGGGGGGCAGTACTTC.

This chain joins TRBV6-1 and TRBJ1-5, with 7 bases that match TRBD1. The CDR3 has 14 residues. V lost 5 bases, J lost 3 bases, and 4 bases stayed unmatched. CDR1 MNHNS and CDR2 SASEGT come from the germline V gene. The CDR3: CASSRQGLNQPQHF. The CDR3 coding sequence is TGTGCCAGCAGTAGACAGGGACTCAATCAGCCCCAGCATTTT.

The chain joins TRBV7-2 to TRBJ2-7, with D possibly being TRBD2 (5 bases). Germline V gene data show CDR1 as SGHTA and CDR2 as FQGNSA. The CDR3 has 14 amino acids. Trimming pared 3 bases from V and 4 bases from J, leaving 13 bases between. The chain's CDR3 is CASSFTSGGYEQYF. The DNA for the CDR3 is TGTGCCAGCAGCTTCACGAGCGGCGGGTACGAGCAGTACTTC.

This clone showed up just once. The rearrangement links TRBV7-9 to TRBJ1-5; 8 positions agree with TRBD1. This CDR3 has 16 residues. With 5 bases clipped from V and 2 bases from J, the junction kept 8 bases outside the gene matches. Germline lookup yields CDR1 SEHNR and CDR2 FQNEAQ (reference sequence). The CDR3 is CASSATGVRGNQPQHF. CDR3 nucleotides: TGTGCCAGCAGCGCGACAGGGGTCAGGGGCAATCAGCCCCAGCATTTT. The full variable domain, with the rest looked up from reference TRBV7-9 and TRBJ1-5, is DTGVSQNPRHKITKRGQNVTFRCDPISEHNRLYWYRQTLGQGPEFLTYFQNEAQLEKSRLLSDRFSAERPKGSFSTLEIQRTEQGDSAMYLCASSATGVRGNQPQHFGDGTRLSIL.

The sample holds one count of this clone. This chain uses TRBV6-1 with TRBJ2-2, with D tentatively TRBD2 (6 bases). The germline CDR1 and CDR2 sequences are MNHNS and SASEGT. Trimming pared 3 bases from V and 13 bases from J, leaving 6 bases between. The CDR3 is 10 amino acids. CDR3 bases: TGTGCCAGCAGTGAGGGAGGGCTGTTTTTT. Its translation is CASSEGGLFF.

The chain recombines TRBV4-1 with TRBJ2-2, with 8 bases matching TRBD2. The CDR3 has 15 amino acids. Germline V gives CDR1 MGHRA, CDR2 YSYEKL. Trimming cost V 3 bases and J 1 base; bases outside gene matches: 1. The CDR3: CASSHGGENTGELFF. CDR3 in DNA: TGCGCCAGCAGCCACGGGGGGGAGAACACCGGGGAGCTGTTTTTT.

In this sample, this clone turned up a few times. The chain links TRBV2 to TRBJ1-2; TRBD1 matches at 7 bases. This CDR3 is 13 amino acids long. Germline trimming cut 7 bases from V and 4 bases from J; bases unmatched to any gene: 6. CDR1 is SNHLY, CDR2 FYNNEI, per germline. The CDR3 spells CASTGQSGYGYTF. CDR3 sequence (DNA): TGTGCCAGCACGGGACAGTCAGGCTATGGCTACACCTTC. The whole variable domain, filled in from reference TRBV2 and TRBJ1-2, reads EPEVTQTPSHQVTQMGQEVILRCVPISNHLYFYWYRQILGQKVEFLVSFYNNEISEKSEIFDDQFSVERPDGSNFTLKIRSTKLEDSAMYFCASTGQSGYGYTFGSGTRLTVV.

The chain employs TRBV18 and TRBJ2-4; tentative D call: TRBD2 (6 bases). V was cut by 1 base and J by 6 bases, with 10 bases left in between. Germline CDR1 and CDR2: KGHSH and LQKENI. The CDR3 has 14 amino acids. In DNA, the CDR3 is TGTGCCAGCTCACCACGGAGGGTATCAAACATTCAGTACTTC. This codes for CASSPRRVSNIQYF.

This clone occurred once. The gene calls are TRBV28 and TRBJ1-3; 7 nucleotides agree with TRBD1. The germline CDR1 and CDR2 sequences are MDHEN and SYDVKM. The CDR3 spans 18 residues. Unmatched junction bases numbered 13, after V lost 4 bases and J lost 1 base. The CDR3 protein is CASSSPEGAQISGNTIYF. CDR3 DNA sequence: TGTGCCAGCAGTTCCCCGGAGGGGGCCCAGATATCTGGAAACACCATATATTTT.